A selection of T cell receptor beta chains follows, all from one sample in a study of T-cell reconstitution after alpha-beta-depleted transplantation in children. From the PCR reads, TCRdb called clonotypes with MiXCR, one entry per CDR3 protein. The sample has a few hundred thousand distinct CDR3 sequences, 13% seen once; the top ten hold about 2%. The sequencing used PBMCs, mostly from graft donor cells, collected 360 days after TCRalphabeta/CD19-depleted stem cell transplant. Receptors were obtained from a male patient aged 10 to 17 who had a stem cell transplant for acute myeloid leukemia, so the T cells may come from the graft donor. Both conserved end residues are part of each CDR3. The D gene is left open where the match is weak. Part of the rows lack a size; the others show once, few, many or a class for expanded clones.

>TRBV12-3/TRBV12-4|NA|TRBJ2-5|TRBD1
CASSLGTGGTGETQYF
TGTGCCAGCAGTTTAGGGACAGGGGGGACGGGAGAGACCCAGTACTTC
>TRBV28|NA|TRBJ1-3|NA
CASSVPGSSGNTIYF
TGTGCCAGCAGCGTACCAGGGTCGAGCGGAAACACCATATATTTT
>TRBV20-1|NA|TRBJ2-5|NA
CSARVVSLGTQYF
TGCAGTGCTAGAGTGGTTAGTTTGGGGACCCAGTACTTC
>TRBV12-3/TRBV12-4|few|TRBJ2-5|TRBD1
CASSVSTGGETQYF
TGTGCCAGCAGTGTATCAACAGGGGGAGAGACCCAGTACTTC
>TRBV9|few|TRBJ1-1|NA
CASSAPGALEAEAFF
TGTGCCAGCAGCGCACCAGGGGCTTTGGAAGCTGAAGCTTTCTTT
>TRBV29-1|few|TRBJ2-3|TRBD2
CSVATSGTLTDTQYF
TGCAGCGTTGCAACTAGCGGGACCCTCACAGATACGCAGTATTTT
>TRBV20-1|few|TRBJ2-7|TRBD2
CSARTSGSDSYEQYF
TGCAGTGCGAGGACTAGCGGGAGTGACTCGTACGAGCAGTACTTC
>TRBV20-1|many|TRBJ2-2|NA
CSASRPRGSWVTGELFF
TGCAGTGCGAGTCGACCGCGGGGTTCTTGGGTCACCGGGGAGCTGTTTTTT
>TRBV7-9|NA|TRBJ2-1|NA
CASSFGFF
TGTGCCAGCAGTTTCGGGTTCTTC
>TRBV11-3|NA|TRBJ2-1|TRBD1
CASSLGQGADEQFF
TGTGCCAGCAGCTTAGGACAGGGGGCCGATGAGCAGTTCTTC
>TRBV7-2|many|TRBJ2-1|TRBD2
CASSPYRLANNEQFF
TGTGCCAGCAGCCCTTACAGACTAGCGAACAATGAGCAGTTCTTC
>TRBV28|many|TRBJ2-1|TRBD2
CASSLFGRLAGAGGSYNEQFF
TGTGCCAGCAGTTTATTCGGTAGGCTAGCGGGAGCGGGGGGCTCCTACAATGAGCAGTTCTTC
>TRBV21-1|few|TRBJ1-1|NA
CASSKGQTNTEAFF
TGTGCCAGCAGCAAAGGACAGACGAACACTGAAGCTTTCTTT
>TRBV6-2/TRBV6-3|NA|TRBJ2-1|NA
CASRRAIYNEQFF
TGTGCCAGCAGAAGGGCGATCTACAATGAGCAGTTCTTC
>TRBV20-1|few|TRBJ2-3|NA
CSALGSSTDTQYF
TGCAGTGCCCTCGGTTCTAGCACAGATACGCAGTATTTT
>TRBV20-1|NA|TRBJ1-1|TRBD1
CSAQGGNTEAFF
TGCAGTGCTCAGGGGGGGAACACTGAAGCTTTCTTT
>TRBV7-2|NA|TRBJ2-7|NA
CASSFGSTSRTSGEQYF
TGTGCCAGCAGCTTCGGGAGCACTAGCCGGACCTCGGGGGAGCAGTACTTC
>TRBV27|NA|TRBJ2-1|TRBD2
CASSRILAGGHNEQFF
TGTGCCAGCAGCCGGATACTAGCGGGAGGCCACAATGAGCAGTTCTTC
>TRBV5-1|few|TRBJ1-1|NA
CASSLAAGLNTEAFF
TGCGCCAGCAGCTTGGCCGCAGGTTTGAACACTGAAGCTTTCTTT
>TRBV20-1|many|TRBJ2-1|TRBD2
CKLGGSSYNEQFF
TGCAAGCTCGGCGGGAGCTCCTACAATGAGCAGTTCTTC
>TRBV6-2/TRBV6-3|few|TRBJ2-5|NA
CASSYFPGQLGETQYF
TGTGCCAGCAGTTACTTTCCTGGACAGCTAGGGGAGACCCAGTACTTC
>TRBV15|NA|TRBJ2-4|NA
CATTGGRAKNIQYF
TGTGCCACCACCGGGGGAAGGGCCAAAAACATTCAGTACTTC
>TRBV4-3|NA|TRBJ2-1|NA
CASSPGQAASSYNEQFF
TGCGCCAGCTCCCCAGGGCAAGCGGCAAGCTCCTACAATGAGCAGTTCTTC
>TRBV5-1|NA|TRBJ2-7|TRBD1
CASTDGQGYEQYF
TGCGCCAGTACCGATGGACAGGGCTACGAGCAGTACTTC
>TRBV12-3/TRBV12-4|NA|TRBJ2-6|TRBD1
CASSYQGQFLSGANVLTF
TGTGCCAGCAGTTACCAGGGACAGTTCCTCTCTGGGGCCAACGTCCTGACTTTC
>TRBV20-1|few|TRBJ2-3|NA
CSARDERGWTDTQYF
TGCAGTGCTAGAGATGAGCGAGGGTGGACAGATACGCAGTATTTT
>TRBV18|NA|TRBJ2-1|TRBD2
CASSSGTSGDNEQFF
TGTGCCAGCTCATCCGGGACTAGCGGAGACAATGAGCAGTTCTTC
>TRBV7-2|many|TRBJ2-4|TRBD1
CASSAGQGGWIQYF
TGTGCCAGCAGCGCTGGACAGGGTGGGTGGATTCAGTACTTC
>TRBV29-1|many|TRBJ2-4|TRBD1
CSTGQGGNIQYF
TGCAGCACGGGACAGGGCGGAAACATTCAGTACTTC
>TRBV20-1|many|TRBJ2-7|TRBD2
CSAELAGGYEQYF
TGCAGTGCTGAACTAGCGGGGGGCTACGAGCAGTACTTC
>TRBV6-4|NA|TRBJ2-1|TRBD2
CASSRRLGTAGGSYNEQFF
TGTGCCAGCAGTAGACGACTGGGGACAGCGGGAGGTTCGTACAATGAGCAGTTCTTC